This TCR beta chain was recovered during a study of T-cell memory formation after mild COVID-19. Overall study findings and caveats: Certain responding clones were present in pre-infection memory, suggesting participation of cross-reactive memory. There was a balanced CD4/CD8 profile in clones contracting day 15 to 85, and later expanders leaned CD4+. CD4+ contracting clones were mainly CM and EM; CD8+ ones, EMRA.

Comments on this clonotype: Its antigen remains unknown.

CDR3 length: 15 residues. CDR1 ENHRY and CDR2 SYGVKD come from the germline V gene. V trimming: 0 bases; J trimming: 5 bases; junction bases outside the gene matches: 4. Using constant-segment primers, 5'RACE produced TCR alpha and TCR beta cDNA libraries carrying sample barcodes and UMIs. TCRdb reanalysed the 5' RACE reads using MiXCR and keeps one entry per CDR3 protein. The table shows approximately 250,000 distinct CDR3 sequences, with 16% occurring only once. The chain carries TRBV10-3 and TRBJ1-1, with 9 bases lining up with TRBD1. The sequence was collected from a man between 18 and 35 years old who had mild COVID-19 (a few samples of this study predate the infection). Cell type and time point are not known. Sequencing was carried out using PBMCs or a T cell subset sorted from them (not recorded which). The CDR3 sequence: CAISESTGGRTEAFF. The CDR3 coding sequence is TGTGCCATCAGTGAGTCGACAGGGGGAAGGACTGAAGCTTTCTTT.